Listed here is a single T cell receptor beta chain. Its antigen remains unidentified. No per-base quality is available; no much larger clone lies one base away. The immunoSEQ Assay, a bias-controlled multiplex PCR, was used to amplify TCRbeta CDR3 regions from genomic DNA. Concerning the study's data processing: The number of nucleated cells in each sample was estimated from the amplification of reference gene primers within the assay. Sequence reads were collapsed and filtered to measure the absolute abundance of every unique TCRbeta CDR3 rearrangement. For each sample, productive Simpson clonality was calculated by taking the square root of Simpson's diversity index across productive rearrangements. Here the immuneACCESS table is served through TCRdb, limited to in-frame sequences with V and J called. Missing clones are a known gap in these copies; in checked studies unresolved V genes cover under half, and the rest lacks a known reason. V, J and clone size are those of that table, while D and trimming were read from the DNA. The sample table records 30,000 to 40,000 clones; 65% to 90% of these occur just once. In total, the top ten clones hold about 5.9% of the sample.

The data are from a study of blood T cell repertoires in COVID-19 (TCRdb year 2020). A note on the overall study: Samples from collaborators originated in the United States, Italy and Spain and spanned both the acute and convalescent phases of COVID-19. Deeply sampled blood TCRbeta repertoires from subjects exposed to, actively infected with, or recovered from COVID-19 were included in the dataset. The prospective study material was composed of cDNA or gDNA derived from T cells, B-cell-depleted T cells, or PBMCs. Samples were obtained from the ongoing ImmuneRACE study (first 160 participants) and from 1,200 or so subjects provided by 6 global collaborators. Where available, HLA class I and class II types were taken from metadata supplied by the sample provider and were not determined by assay-based typing. Sample metadata almost always included a de-identified subject ID, COVID-19 status, age in years and sex. The repertoires were released in a freely available public database meant as a resource for research on the immune response to SARS-CoV-2. Broad study findings and their caveats: The amount of clinical and demographic metadata varied by source and participant and was provided uncurated.

The CDR3, from cysteine to phenylalanine, totals 16 residues. Only the CDR3 region is kept as DNA, spanning 48 bases read in frame from base 1. Collaborating institutions collected whole blood in K2EDTA tubes following their own protocols. For TCRbeta analysis, collaborators shipped samples as frozen whole blood, isolated PBMCs, or DNA extracted from either of those sample types. The chain is encoded by TRBV21-1 joined to TRBJ2-7; no DNA check was done on the table's D call, TRBD1. TRBV21-1 represents a pseudogene. The source is a woman older than 75 with active or convalescent COVID-19. The sample comprised peripheral blood. The CDR3 here reads CASSKEAGTETYEQYF. At the DNA level, the sequence is TGTGCCAGCAGCAAAGAGGCGGGGACAGAGACGTACGAGCAGTACTTC.